This T cell receptor (beta chain) came from a study of cytotoxic CD8 clonotypes in ibrutinib-treated CLL. Study-wide results and caveats: A difference in sampling times existed between sustained-remission and progressing patients.

Note on this clone: The target antigen is unknown.

A 1 in 200,000 to 1 in 1 million T cell depth was the sequencing target. The data were produced by immunoSEQ multiplex PCR, yet TCRdb's version contains in-frame clones alone and is incomplete. This table has tens of thousands of clones, nearly 55% appearing once. The CDR3 is 13 amino acids. Trimming left V 5 bases short and J 7 bases short, with 12 bases between. CDR1 and CDR2 (germline): SGHNT, YENEEA. PBMCs that had been cryopreserved were the source of about 2 micrograms of genomic DNA for TCR beta libraries. This clonotype was sampled from a human donor with chronic lymphocytic leukemia. V gene TRBV11-3 combines with J gene TRBJ2-1; D remains ambiguous. Sample: PBMCs, taken at disease progression, from a patient treated with ibrutinib. CDR3: CASSPRLVNEQFF. CDR3 nucleotides: TGTGCCAGCAGCCCCAGGCTAGTGAATGAGCAGTTCTTC.